The 17 T cell receptor beta chains presented below share a single source sample, sequenced in a study of T-cell memory formation after mild COVID-19. TCRdb used MiXCR to reprocess the 5' RACE reads, holding one entry per CDR3 protein. The table includes 400,000 to 500,000 distinct CDR3 sequences, about a sixth detected once. The sequenced sample was PBMCs or a T cell subset sorted from them (not recorded which). The receptors were gathered from a young man who had mild COVID-19 (a few samples of this study predate the infection). Cell type and time point are not known.

This clonotype was detected a few times. The chain couples TRBV5-4 to TRBJ2-4, with 7 bases aligning to TRBD1. Germline CDR1 is SGHNT and CDR2 is YYREEE (reference sequence). With 0 bases clipped from V and 5 bases from J, the junction kept 5 bases outside the gene matches. The CDR3 totals 15 residues. The CDR3 reads CASSLGGQRQNIQYF. CDR3 DNA sequence: TGTGCCAGCAGCTTGGGGGGACAGCGTCAAAACATTCAGTACTTC.

V and J are TRBV7-8 and TRBJ2-3, with TRBD2 matching over 9 bases. Germline CDR1 and CDR2: SGHVS and FQNEAQ. The V and J ends lost 0 bases and 4 bases, in that order; junction bases with no gene match: 8. The CDR3 spans 17 residues. CDR3 residues: CASSLAPSGVLPDTQYF. The DNA of the CDR3 is TGTGCCAGCAGCTTAGCGCCTAGCGGGGTCTTGCCAGATACGCAGTATTTT. The variable domain in full, completed from reference TRBV7-8 and TRBJ2-3, reads GAGVSQSPRYKVAKRGQDVALRCDPISGHVSLFWYQQALGQGPEFLTYFQNEAQLDKSGLPSDRFFAERPEGSVSTLKIQRTQQEDSAVYLCASSLAPSGVLPDTQYFGPGTRLTVL.

This sequence joins TRBV6-6 and TRBJ1-4, with D unresolved. From germline, CDR1 is MNHNY and CDR2 SVGAGI (reference sequence). The V and J ends lost 5 bases and 3 bases respectively, with 10 bases between them. The CDR3 runs to 14 residues. CDR3 loop: CASSAGRANEKLFF. CDR3 in DNA: TGTGCCAGCAGTGCCGGGAGGGCTAATGAAAAACTGTTTTTT.

The chain is built from TRBV28 and TRBJ1-1; D might be TRBD1 (5 bases). The CDR3 spans 15 residues. Germline lookup yields CDR1 MDHEN and CDR2 SYDVKM. V was shortened by 4 bases and J by 3 bases, with 15 bases between the two germline ends. In nucleotides, the CDR3 is TGTGCCAGCAGTTCGGTCGGGGGATCAGACACTGAAGCTTTCTTT. It is translated as CASSSVGGSDTEAFF. Using reference TRBV28 and TRBJ1-1 for the parts outside the CDR3, the full variable domain is DVKVTQSSRYLVKRTGEKVFLECVQDMDHENMFWYRQDPGLGLRLIYFSYDVKMKEKGDIPEGYSVSREKKERFSLILESASTNQTSMYLCASSSVGGSDTEAFFGQGTRLTVV.

At least ten counts were recorded for this clonotype. The V call is TRBV12-3 or TRBV12-4, the J call TRBJ2-7; no reliable D call. The CDR3 has 12 residues. V lost 3 bases to trimming and J lost 2 bases, with 5 bases between them. The CDR3 here is CASSFNTYEQYV. The CDR3 DNA follows: TGTGCCAGCAGTTTTAACACCTACGAGCAGTACGTC.

The chain couples TRBV7-9 to TRBJ1-5; the D is unclear. The CDR3 runs 14 residues. Germline V gene lookup returns CDR1 SEHNR and CDR2 FQNEAQ (reference sequence). The germline V and J ends were trimmed by 3 bases and 5 bases, with 11 bases remaining between them. The CDR3 nucleotides are TGTGCCAGCAGCTTCGGTTGGGAGGATCAGCCCCAGCATTTT. Translation: CASSFGWEDQPQHF.

V and J are TRBV5-6 and TRBJ2-1; TRBD2 agrees at 11 bases. V was pared by 1 base and J by 4 bases, with 4 bases of the junction left unmatched. This CDR3 contains 16 residues. Germline values: CDR1 SGHDT, CDR2 YYEEEE. The CDR3 nucleotides read TGTGCCAGCAGCTTGACCCTAGCGGGGGGTTACAATGAGCAGTTCTTC. The encoded protein is CASSLTLAGGYNEQFF.

This clonotype came up a few times. This sequence joins TRBV7-2 and TRBJ2-3; a possible D gene is TRBD2 (7 bases). The germline V gene encodes CDR1 SGHTA and CDR2 FQGNSA. CDR3 length: 14 amino acids. Trimming left V 5 bases short and J 4 bases short, with 13 bases between. The CDR3 here is CASSVRGAPDTQYF. The CDR3 nucleotides are TGTGCCAGCAGCGTCCGGGGGGCACCAGATACGCAGTATTTT.

This clonotype has at least ten counts. The chain is built from TRBV5-1 and TRBJ1-2; D gene ambiguous. The CDR3 covers 12 residues. Germline lookup yields CDR1 SGHRS and CDR2 YFSETQ. V lost 4 bases and J 6 bases, leaving 10 bases between the germline ends. Written as DNA, the CDR3 is TGCGCCAGCAGCCCTGTTGGGGATGGCTACACCTTC. It is translated as CASSPVGDGYTF.

The chain couples TRBV20-1 to TRBJ1-6, with D tentatively TRBD1 (5 bases). Germline V CDR1 and CDR2: DFQATT, SNEGSKA (reference sequence). The CDR3 length is 14 residues. V lost 0 bases and J 7 bases, leaving 10 bases between the germline ends. The CDR3 coding sequence is TGCAGTGCTAGAGATCGGGGGAGGAATTCACCCCTCCACTTT. Protein sequence: CSARDRGRNSPLHF.

This clonotype has at least ten counts. The CDR3 here is CASSLRQGDTQYF. CDR3 nucleotides: TGTGCCAGCAGCTTACGACAGGGAGATACGCAGTATTTT. The chain joins TRBV7-6 to TRBJ2-3, with 7 bases identical to TRBD1. V was pared by 2 bases and J by 5 bases, with 1 base of the junction left unmatched. CDR1 SGHVS and CDR2 FNYEAQ come from the germline V gene. The length of the CDR3 is 13 residues.

Ten or more counts support this clonotype. V gene TRBV4-3 combines with J gene TRBJ1-2; D uncertain. The CDR3 loop spans 13 amino acids. Looked up from germline, CDR1 is LGHNA and CDR2 is YSLEER. Trimming shortened V by 4 bases and J by 7 bases, and 13 bases separated the two germline ends. The DNA for the CDR3 is TGCGCCAGCAGCCCGACCGTTGCTGGTGGCTACACCTTC. This codes for CASSPTVAGGYTF.

This clonotype was seen more than once but under ten times. This chain joins TRBV7-2 and TRBJ2-6; possibly TRBD1 or TRBD2 for D (5 bases each). V was shortened by 4 bases and J by 2 bases, with 12 bases between the two germline ends. The CDR3 extends over 16 amino acids. Germline V lookup: CDR1 SGHTA, CDR2 FQGNSA. The CDR3, as DNA: TGTGCCAGCAGCTCCCGAGGGGCAACTGGGGCCAACGTCCTGACTTTC. It codes for CASSSRGATGANVLTF.

The chain carries TRBV4-2 and TRBJ1-5, with 7 bases aligning to TRBD1. This CDR3 region has 15 residues. The germline V gene has CDR1 LGHNA and CDR2 YNFKEQ. V trimming: 6 bases; J trimming: 2 bases; junction bases outside the gene matches: 7. For the CDR3, the DNA is TGTGCCAGCAGTCCGGACAGGATGGGCAATCAGCCCCAGCATTTT. Its translation is CASSPDRMGNQPQHF.

This chain connects TRBV7-3 to TRBJ2-3; 16 nucleotides match TRBD2. The CDR3 consists of 17 residues. CDR1 is SGHTA and CDR2 is FQGTGA in the germline V gene. The J segment lost 6 bases and the V segment lost 5 bases, leaving 8 bases of the junction unmatched. This CDR3 reads CASSPEGLAGGPDTQYF. For the CDR3, the DNA is TGTGCCAGCAGCCCCGAGGGACTAGCGGGGGGGCCGGATACGCAGTATTTT.

V gene TRBV6-5 combines with J gene TRBJ2-3, with a tentative D call TRBD2 (5 bases). The germline V gene encodes CDR1 MNHEY and CDR2 SVGAGI. The CDR3 extends over 15 amino acids. V was clipped by 3 bases and J by 4 bases, with 14 bases between them. The CDR3 sequence: CASSYGNGLADTQYF. The CDR3 nucleotides read TGTGCCAGCAGTTATGGCAACGGACTGGCAGATACGCAGTATTTT.

The rearrangement uses TRBV6-6 and TRBJ1-3; D possibly corresponds to TRBD1 (6 bases). V was trimmed by 6 bases and J by 0 bases, leaving 9 bases between them. CDR1 MNHNY and CDR2 SVGAGI come from the germline V gene (reference sequence). The CDR3 covers 14 residues. The CDR3 spells CASRDSFSGNTIYF. The CDR3 nucleotides read TGTGCCAGCAGGGACAGTTTCTCTGGAAACACCATATATTTT.